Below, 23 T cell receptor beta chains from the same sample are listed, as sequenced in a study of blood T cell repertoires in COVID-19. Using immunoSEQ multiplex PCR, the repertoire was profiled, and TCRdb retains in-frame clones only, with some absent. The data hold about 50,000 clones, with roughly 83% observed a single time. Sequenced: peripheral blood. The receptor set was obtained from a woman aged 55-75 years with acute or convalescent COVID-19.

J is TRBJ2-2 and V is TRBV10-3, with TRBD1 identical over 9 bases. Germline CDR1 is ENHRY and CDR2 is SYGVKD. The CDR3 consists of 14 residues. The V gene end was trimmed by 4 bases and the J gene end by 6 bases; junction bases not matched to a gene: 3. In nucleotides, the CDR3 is TGTGCCATCAGTGGGACAGGGGCGGCCGGGGAGCTGTTTTTT. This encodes CAISGTGAAGELFF.

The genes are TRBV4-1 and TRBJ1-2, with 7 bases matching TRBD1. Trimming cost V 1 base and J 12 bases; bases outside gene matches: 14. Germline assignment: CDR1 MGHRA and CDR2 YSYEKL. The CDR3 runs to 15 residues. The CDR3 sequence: CASSQVARTGGSDTF. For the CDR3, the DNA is TGCGCCAGCAGCCAAGTCGCTCGGACAGGCGGATCGGACACCTTC.

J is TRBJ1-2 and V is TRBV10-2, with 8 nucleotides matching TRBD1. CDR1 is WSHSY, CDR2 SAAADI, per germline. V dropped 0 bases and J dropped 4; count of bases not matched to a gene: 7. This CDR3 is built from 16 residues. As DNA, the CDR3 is TGCGCCAGCAGTGAGTCCCGACAGGGGAAAGGCTATGGCTACACCTTC. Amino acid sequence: CASSESRQGKGYGYTF.

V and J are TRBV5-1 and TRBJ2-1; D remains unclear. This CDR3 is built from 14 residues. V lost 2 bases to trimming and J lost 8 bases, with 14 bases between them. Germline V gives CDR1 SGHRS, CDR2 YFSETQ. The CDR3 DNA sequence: TGCGCCAGCAGCTTAAATCTGGCAGGCGATGAGCAGTTCTTC. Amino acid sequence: CASSLNLAGDEQFF.

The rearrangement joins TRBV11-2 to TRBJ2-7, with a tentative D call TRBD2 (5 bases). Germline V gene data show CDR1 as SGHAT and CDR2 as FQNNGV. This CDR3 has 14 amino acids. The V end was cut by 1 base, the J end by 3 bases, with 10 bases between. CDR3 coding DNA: TGTGCCAGCAGCTTAGGAGGGTTTAGCTACGAGCAGTACTTC. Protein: CASSLGGFSYEQYF.

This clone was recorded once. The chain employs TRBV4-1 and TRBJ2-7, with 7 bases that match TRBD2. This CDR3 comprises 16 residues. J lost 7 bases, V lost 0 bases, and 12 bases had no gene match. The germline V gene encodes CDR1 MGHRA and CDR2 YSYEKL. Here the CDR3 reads CASSQDEGGSRGEQYF. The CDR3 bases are TGCGCCAGCAGCCAAGATGAGGGCGGGAGCCGAGGGGAGCAGTACTTC.

The CDR3 loop is CATSGQNTEAFF. In DNA, the CDR3 is TGTGCCACCAGTGGACAGAACACTGAAGCTTTCTTT. This chain connects TRBV24-1 to TRBJ1-1, with no clear D. The V end was cut by 5 bases, the J end by 1 base, with 4 bases between. The germline V gene encodes CDR1 KGHDR and CDR2 SFDVKD. There are 12 residues in the CDR3.

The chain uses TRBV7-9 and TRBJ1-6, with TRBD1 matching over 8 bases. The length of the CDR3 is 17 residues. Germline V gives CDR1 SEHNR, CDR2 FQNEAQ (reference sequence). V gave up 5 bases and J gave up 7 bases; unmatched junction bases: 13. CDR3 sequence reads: CASSRTLPGQANSPLHF. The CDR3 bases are TGTGCCAGCAGCCGAACCCTACCGGGACAGGCGAATTCACCCCTCCACTTT.

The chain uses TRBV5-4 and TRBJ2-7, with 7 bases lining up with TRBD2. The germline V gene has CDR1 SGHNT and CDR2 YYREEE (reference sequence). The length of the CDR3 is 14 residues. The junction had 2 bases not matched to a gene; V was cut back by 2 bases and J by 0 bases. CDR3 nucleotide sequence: TGTGCCAGCAGCTTAGCGGGAAGCTCCTACGAGCAGTACTTC. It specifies CASSLAGSSYEQYF.

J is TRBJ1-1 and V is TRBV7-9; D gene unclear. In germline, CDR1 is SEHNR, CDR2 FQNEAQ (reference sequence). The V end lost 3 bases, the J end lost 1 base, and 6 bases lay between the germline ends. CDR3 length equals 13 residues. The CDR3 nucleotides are TGTGCCAGCAGCTTCAGCGCGAACACTGAAGCTTTCTTT. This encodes CASSFSANTEAFF.

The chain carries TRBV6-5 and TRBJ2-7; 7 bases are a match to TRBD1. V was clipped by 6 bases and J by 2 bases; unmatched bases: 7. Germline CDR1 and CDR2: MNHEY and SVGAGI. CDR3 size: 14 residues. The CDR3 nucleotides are TGTGCCAGCAGGGGGACAGAATCAACCTACGAGCAGTACTTC. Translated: CASRGTESTYEQYF.

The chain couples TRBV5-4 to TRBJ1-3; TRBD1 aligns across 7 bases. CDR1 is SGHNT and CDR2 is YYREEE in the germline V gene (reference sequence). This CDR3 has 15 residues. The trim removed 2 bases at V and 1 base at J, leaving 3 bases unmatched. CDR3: CASSFGTVSGNTIYF. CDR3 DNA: TGTGCCAGCAGCTTTGGGACAGTTTCTGGAAACACCATATATTTT. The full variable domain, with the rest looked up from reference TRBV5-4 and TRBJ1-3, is ETGVTQSPTHLIKTRGQQVTLRCSSQSGHNTVSWYQQALGQGPQFIFQYYREEENGRGNFPPRFSGLQFPNYSSELNVNALELDDSALYLCASSFGTVSGNTIYFGEGSWLTVV.

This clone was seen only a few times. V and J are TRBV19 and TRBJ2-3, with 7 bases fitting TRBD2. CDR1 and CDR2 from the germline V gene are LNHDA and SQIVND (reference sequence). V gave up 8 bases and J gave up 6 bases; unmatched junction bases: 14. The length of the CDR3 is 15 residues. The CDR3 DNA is TGTGCCAGTGCAGATCAAACCATGGGAGGGGATACGCAGTATTTT. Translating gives CASADQTMGGDTQYF.

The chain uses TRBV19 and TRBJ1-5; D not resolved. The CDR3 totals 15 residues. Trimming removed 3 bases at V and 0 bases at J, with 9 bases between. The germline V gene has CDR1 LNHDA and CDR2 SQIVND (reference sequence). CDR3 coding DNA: TGTGCCAGTAGTATCGGGAGGGATAGCAATCAGCCCCAGCATTTT. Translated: CASSIGRDSNQPQHF. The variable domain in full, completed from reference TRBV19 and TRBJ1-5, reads DGGITQSPKYLFRKEGQNVTLSCEQNLNHDAMYWYRQDPGQGLRLIYYSQIVNDFQKGDIAEGYSVSREKKESFPLTVTSAQKNPTAFYLCASSIGRDSNQPQHFGDGTRLSIL.

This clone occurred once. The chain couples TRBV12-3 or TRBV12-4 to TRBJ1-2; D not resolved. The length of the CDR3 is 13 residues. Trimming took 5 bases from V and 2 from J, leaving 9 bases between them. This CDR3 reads CASSRAGNYGYTF. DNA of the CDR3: TGTGCCAGCAGTCGCGCGGGCAACTATGGCTACACCTTC.

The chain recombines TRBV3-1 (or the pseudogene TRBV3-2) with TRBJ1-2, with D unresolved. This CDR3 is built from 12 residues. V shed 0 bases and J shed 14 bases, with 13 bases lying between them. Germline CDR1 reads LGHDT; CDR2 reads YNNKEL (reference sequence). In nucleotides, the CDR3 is TGTGCCAGCAGCCAAGATCCCCAGGCCAAGACCTTC. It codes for CASSQDPQAKTF.

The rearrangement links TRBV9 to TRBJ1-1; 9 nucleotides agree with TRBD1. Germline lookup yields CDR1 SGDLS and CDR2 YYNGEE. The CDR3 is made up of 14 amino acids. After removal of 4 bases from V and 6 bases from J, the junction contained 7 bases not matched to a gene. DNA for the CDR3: TGTGCCAGCAGCCCCAGGACAGGGGACCCTGAAGCTTTCTTT. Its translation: CASSPRTGDPEAFF.

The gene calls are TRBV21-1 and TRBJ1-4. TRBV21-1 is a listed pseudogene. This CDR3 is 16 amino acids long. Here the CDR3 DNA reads TGTGCCAGCAGCGGAAGGGGGGGATACGCAAATGAAAAACTGTTTTTT. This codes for CASSGRGGYANEKLFF.

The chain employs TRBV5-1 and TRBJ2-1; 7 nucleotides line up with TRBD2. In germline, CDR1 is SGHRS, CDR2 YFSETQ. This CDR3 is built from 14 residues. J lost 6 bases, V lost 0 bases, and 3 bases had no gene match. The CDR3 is CASSLGLATNEQFF. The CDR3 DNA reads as TGCGCCAGCAGCTTGGGACTAGCTACCAATGAGCAGTTCTTC.

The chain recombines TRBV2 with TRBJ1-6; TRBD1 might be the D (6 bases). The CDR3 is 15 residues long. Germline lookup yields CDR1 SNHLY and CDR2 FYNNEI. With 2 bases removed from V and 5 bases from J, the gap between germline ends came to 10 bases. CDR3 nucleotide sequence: TGTGCCAGCAGTGAAACAGGGAATGATAATTCACCCCTCCACTTT. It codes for CASSETGNDNSPLHF.

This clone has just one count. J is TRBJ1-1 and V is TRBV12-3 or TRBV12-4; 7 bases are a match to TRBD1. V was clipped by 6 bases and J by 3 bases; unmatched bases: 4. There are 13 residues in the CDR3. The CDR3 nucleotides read TGTGCCAGCAGCTCCACAGGGGACACTGAAGCTTTCTTT. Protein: CASSSTGDTEAFF.

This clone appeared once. For the CDR3, the DNA is TGTGCCAGCAGCTTACGCAGGGGAAATGAAAAACTGTTTTTT. As protein: CASSLRRGNEKLFF. The rearrangement joins TRBV7-6 to TRBJ1-4; maybe TRBD1 (6 bases). This CDR3 is 14 amino acids long. V lost 2 bases and J 5 bases, leaving 9 bases between the germline ends. From germline, CDR1 is SGHVS and CDR2 FNYEAQ.

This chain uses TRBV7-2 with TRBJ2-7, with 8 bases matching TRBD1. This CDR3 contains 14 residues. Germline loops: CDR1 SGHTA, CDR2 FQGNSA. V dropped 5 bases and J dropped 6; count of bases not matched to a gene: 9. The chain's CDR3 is CASSHPDRASEQYF. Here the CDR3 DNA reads TGTGCCAGCAGCCATCCGGACAGGGCATCCGAGCAGTACTTC.